This T cell receptor (beta chain) was sequenced during a study of OX40 agonist ivuxolimab in advanced cancers. On the study more broadly: All patients had ivuxolimab intravenously every 2 weeks at 0.01 to 10 mg/kg. Every patient in dose escalation had hepatocellular carcinoma, melanoma, renal cell or head and neck cancer. Study observations and caveats: The study observed clonal expansion of CD4+ and CD8+ blood T cells by week 6 at 0.1 to 3.0 mg/kg. Compared with others, partial responders at 0.1-3.0 mg/kg displayed clonal expansion among the lowest.

Regarding this clone: The antigen remains unidentified.

Assay used: immunoSEQ multiplex PCR; TCRdb lists only in-frame clones, some missing. The sample lists about 72,000 clones, roughly nine tenths occurring once. CDR3 length: 14 residues. V was pared by 0 bases and J by 4 bases, with 10 bases between. In germline, CDR1 is MNHEY, CDR2 SVGAGI. The specimen was CD4+ or CD8+ T cells sorted from blood, collected in a trial of the OX40 agonist ivuxolimab. This TCR derives from an adult with an advanced solid tumor such as melanoma, head and neck, liver or kidney cancer. The V gene is TRBV6-5, the J gene TRBJ2-7, with no clear D. The DNA of the CDR3 is TGTGCCAGCAGTTACTCGACTCCCGGGTACGAGCAGTACTTC. This translates into CASSYSTPGYEQYF.